This T cell receptor (beta chain) derives from a study of regulatory T cells in long-lasting Graves disease. Study information: Graves' patients diagnosed newly had used antithyroid drugs under 3 months. Overall study findings and caveats: Having few samples may have compromised the accuracy.

The ends were cut back, 7 bases at V and 9 bases at J, with 21 bases in the middle. Per germline, CDR1 MNHNS and CDR2 SASEGT. This CDR3 is 14 amino acids long. This clonotype was counted at least ten times. What it binds is not known. For TCR beta, libraries came from iRepertoire HTBI primers and Arm-PCR of CDR3 regions. TCRdb called the multiplex PCR reads again in MiXCR, with one record for every CDR3 protein. The sample yields about 430,000 distinct CDR3 sequences, approximately 15% seen once. The sample's time point: newly diagnosed GD, antithyroid drugs for less than 3 months. Researchers made the TCR library from RNA that was extracted from PBMCs. The sample was also linked to a second study, of T cells in Graves' hyperthyroidism and ophthalmopathy. That work contributes: Clinicians diagnosed patients from clinical symptoms, serum thyroxine and TRAb, thyroid ultrasound and orbital computed tomography. Most thyroid clonotypes expanded above 0.001 appeared in blood too.

This clonotype was obtained from a woman aged 40-49 years with Graves disease. The chain recombines TRBV6-1 with TRBJ2-5; TRBD2 is a possible D gene (6 bases). This specimen was peripheral blood mononuclear cells (PBMCs), taken at new diagnosis, from a patient treated with antithyroid drugs. The DNA for the CDR3 is TGTGCCAGCAACTTGGAGGGCCAGGGTGGGGCCCAGTACTTC. This codes for CASNLEGQGGAQYF.